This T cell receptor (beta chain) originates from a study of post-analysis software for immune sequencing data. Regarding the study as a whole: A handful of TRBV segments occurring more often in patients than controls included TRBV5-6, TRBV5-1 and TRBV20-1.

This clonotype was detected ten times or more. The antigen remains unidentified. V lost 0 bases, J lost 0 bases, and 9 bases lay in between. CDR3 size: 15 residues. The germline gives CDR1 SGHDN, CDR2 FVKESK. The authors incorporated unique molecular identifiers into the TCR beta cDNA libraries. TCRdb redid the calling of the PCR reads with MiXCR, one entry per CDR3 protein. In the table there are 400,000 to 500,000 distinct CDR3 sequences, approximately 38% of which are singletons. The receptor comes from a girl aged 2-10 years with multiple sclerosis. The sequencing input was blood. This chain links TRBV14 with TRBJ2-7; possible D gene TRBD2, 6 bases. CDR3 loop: CASSQDPGVSYEQYF. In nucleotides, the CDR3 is TGTGCCAGCAGCCAAGATCCGGGGGTCTCCTACGAGCAGTACTTC.